This is a list of T cell receptor beta chains from one sample in a study of blood T cell repertoires in COVID-19. Repertoires were generated with immunoSEQ multiplex PCR, while TCRdb's copy carries only in-frame clones and drops some. The sample contains about 78,000 clones, 90% of which appear only once. Input material: peripheral blood. The source is a woman in her fifties or sixties in a cohort sampled during active COVID-19. Both conserved end residues are part of each CDR3. Each record gives: J gene, V gene, clone size, D gene, CDR3 DNA, CDR3 protein. A D gene is named only where the DNA matches it firmly. For some rows the clone size is stated as once, few or many, or as a class when expanded; others skip it.

>TRBJ2-2|TRBV19|.|TRBD1
TGTGCCAGTAGTATGAGGACAGGGACCGGGGAGCTGTTTTTT
CASSMRTGTGELFF
>TRBJ1-2|TRBV28|.|.
TGTGCCAGCAGTACGGAGCTATATGGCTACACCTTC
CASSTELYGYTF
>TRBJ2-3|TRBV15|.|TRBD2
TGTGCCACCAGCAGAGGGCAGGGAGGGGATACGCAGTATTTT
CATSRGQGGDTQYF
>TRBJ2-5|TRBV10-2|.|TRBD2
TGCGCCAGCAGTCGAGCGGGAGGAGGGGAGACCCAGTACTTC
CASSRAGGGETQYF
>TRBJ1-1|TRBV19|.|.
TGTGCCAGTAGTATAGTGAAAGAGTGGGTGCAGGGAAGCACTGAAGCTTTCTTT
CASSIVKEWVQGSTEAFF
>TRBJ2-3|TRBV5-1|.|TRBD1
TGCGCCAGCACCACGACAGGGGGAGGGGATACGCAGTATTTT
CASTTTGGGDTQYF
>TRBJ2-5|TRBV11-2|.|.
TGTGCCAGCAGCTCCACCTTAGCGAGTCAAGAGACCCAGTACTTC
CASSSTLASQETQYF
>TRBJ1-2|TRBV6-1|.|.
TGTGCCAGCAGTGAAAATTCCGCTGAGGGCTACACCTTC
CASSENSAEGYTF
>TRBJ2-1|TRBV27|.|.
TGTGCCAGCAGTTTCCGAGAGCCCTCCTACAATGAGCAGTTCTTC
CASSFREPSYNEQFF
>TRBJ2-1|TRBV28|.|TRBD2
TGTGCCAGCCAGACTAGCGCAACCTACAATGAGCAGTTCTTC
CASQTSATYNEQFF
>TRBJ1-5|TRBV18|.|.
TGTGCCAGCTCACCCTTGTCAGGGGAGCGACAGCCCCAGCATTTT
CASSPLSGERQPQHF
>TRBJ2-1|TRBV5-1|.|.
TGCGCCAGCAGCTTGAGGGCTAGCGACAATGAGCAGTTCTTC
CASSLRASDNEQFF
>TRBJ2-2|TRBV5-1|.|.
TGCGCCAGCAGCTTATTAGCGGACGCGAACACCGGGGAGCTGTTTTTT
CASSLLADANTGELFF
>TRBJ2-1|TRBV7-6|.|TRBD2
TGTGCCAGCAGCTTAGTAGCGGGAGGGGTAAATGAGCAGTTCTTC
CASSLVAGGVNEQFF
>TRBJ1-1|TRBV28|.|.
TGTGCCAGCAGTCCTATTGCGAACACTGAAGCTTTCTTT
CASSPIANTEAFF
>TRBJ2-1|TRBV14|.|.
TGTGCCAGCAGCCCCCCGAGCCGGGAGCAGTTCTTC
CASSPPSREQFF
>TRBJ2-2|TRBV2|.|TRBD2
TGTGCCAGCAGCGCCACTAGCGGGAGGGGCGGGGAGCTGTTTTTT
CASSATSGRGGELFF
>TRBJ1-4|TRBV9|.|.
TGTGCCAGCAGCGCCCTGTCGCCCCAGGGAGGAGGTGAAAAACTGTTTTTT
CASSALSPQGGGEKLFF
>TRBJ2-7|TRBV6-6|.|.
TGTGCCAGCAGTCCCCAGGTCTACGAGCAGTACTTC
CASSPQVYEQYF
>TRBJ2-7|TRBV5-1|.|TRBD1
TGCGCCAGCAGCTTAGGGGGACAGTCAGGTTACGAGCAGTACTTC
CASSLGGQSGYEQYF
>TRBJ1-1|TRBV19|.|TRBD1
TGTGCCAGCTTCCCGGGACAGGGGGCGAACACTGAAGCTTTCTTT
CASFPGQGANTEAFF
>TRBJ2-1|TRBV28|.|TRBD1
TGTGCCAGCAGTAGTTGGCAGGGGGACAATGAGCAGTTCTTC
CASSSWQGDNEQFF
>TRBJ2-7|TRBV28|.|TRBD1
TGTGCCAGCAGTTCAACCGGGACAGGGTCCTACGAGCAGTACTTC
CASSSTGTGSYEQYF
>TRBJ2-5|TRBV19|.|TRBD1
TGTGCCAGTAGTGGGGACAGCCAAGAGACCCAGTACTTC
CASSGDSQETQYF
>TRBJ2-1|TRBV11-2|.|.
TGTGCCAGCAGCTTAGACCAGTCCCTCGAGCAGTTCTTC
CASSLDQSLEQFF
>TRBJ1-1|TRBV9|.|.
TGTGCCAGCAGCGTAGTTTCTGCAGGATCTGAAGCTTTCTTT
CASSVVSAGSEAFF
>TRBJ2-3|TRBV15|.|TRBD2
TGTGCCACCAGCAGTAGATACAAGACGGAAACTAGCGGGACTCTAAGGGATACGCAGTATTTT
CATSSRYKTETSGTLRDTQYF
>TRBJ2-3|TRBV19|.|TRBD1
TGTGCCAGTAGTTGGGACAGAGATACGCAGTATTTT
CASSWDRDTQYF
>TRBJ1-1|TRBV27|.|.
TGTGCCAGCGAACCCGACAGGAACACTGAAGCTTTCTTT
CASEPDRNTEAFF
>TRBJ1-4|TRBV19|.|.
TGTGCCAGTAGTGAGGGATCAAGTGAAAAACTGTTTTTT
CASSEGSSEKLFF
>TRBJ1-6|TRBV5-1|.|.
TGCGCCAGCAGCTTGGCTGCGGGGGGGCACGCCTATAATTCACCCCTCCACTTT
CASSLAAGGHAYNSPLHF
>TRBJ1-1|TRBV27|once|.
TGTGCCAGCAGTTATCACCAGGGGATGGTGGCTGAAGCTTTCTTT
CASSYHQGMVAEAFF
>TRBJ2-7|TRBV30|.|.
TGTGCCTGGAACTGGAGTGAAAACCCTCACCACCTCTACGAGCAGTACTTC
CAWNWSENPHHLYEQYF
>TRBJ1-2|TRBV28|.|TRBD1
TGTGCCAGCAGTTCTTCCGGGACAGGGTTCGACTATGGCTACACCTTC
CASSSSGTGFDYGYTF
>TRBJ2-7|TRBV5-6|.|.
TGTGCCAGCAGCTCCAGCTACGAGCAGTACTTC
CASSSSYEQYF
>TRBJ2-1|TRBV11-3|.|TRBD2
TGTGCCAGCAGCTCTAGCGGGAGCCCTCCGAACAATGAGCAGTTCTTC
CASSSSGSPPNNEQFF
>TRBJ2-1|TRBV5-4|once|TRBD2
TGTGCCAGCAGCCAGCTAGCGGGGCCCTACAATGAGCAGTTCTTC
CASSQLAGPYNEQFF
>TRBJ2-3|TRBV5-6|.|TRBD2
TGTGCCAGCAGCTTGTTCGTACTAGCGAGCACAGATACGCAGTATTTT
CASSLFVLASTDTQYF
>TRBJ2-6|TRBV5-1|.|TRBD1
TGCGCCAGCAGCAGAGATAGGACAGGGTTAGGTTCTGGGGCCAACGTCCTGACTTTC
CASSRDRTGLGSGANVLTF
>TRBJ1-4|TRBV5-4|.|TRBD1
TGTGCCAGCAGCCAGGGGGCGCCGAATGAAAAACTGTTTTTT
CASSQGAPNEKLFF
>TRBJ1-2|TRBV4-2|.|.
TGTGCCAGCAGCCAGGCTCAGGGGAACTATGGCTACACCTTC
CASSQAQGNYGYTF
>TRBJ2-7|TRBV5-6|.|TRBD1
TGTGCCAGCAGGGAACAAGGACAGGATCTCGAGCAGTACTTC
CASREQGQDLEQYF
>TRBJ2-3|TRBV5-1|.|.
TGCGCCAGCAGCCCCCAGGGTCCTTACACAGATACGCAGTATTTT
CASSPQGPYTDTQYF
>TRBJ2-2|TRBV12-5|.|TRBD1
TGTGCTAGTGGTTTGGTACAGGGACAGGGACTTGCCGGGGAGCTGTTTTTT
CASGLVQGQGLAGELFF
>TRBJ2-7|TRBV7-9|once|TRBD2
TGTGCCAGTTCCTCATCTAGCGGGAGTACTCAGCAGTACTTC
CASSSSSGSTQQYF
>TRBJ1-1|TRBV15|once|.
TGTACCACCAGCAGATTTCTAGACAGCCCGATGAACACTGAAGCTTTCTTT
CTTSRFLDSPMNTEAFF
>TRBJ1-2|TRBV27|.|.
TGTGCCAGCAGTCGTTCGTCGGGCAGGTCTAGGGAGGGCTACACCTTC
CASSRSSGRSREGYTF
>TRBJ2-2|TRBV28|.|.
TGTGCCAGCAACCACTTTGGAAGGCAGGCCGGGGAGCTGTTTTTT
CASNHFGRQAGELFF
>TRBJ2-3|TRBV5-1|.|.
TGCGCCAGCTGCCTCAGGGAGGAGATTGGCACAGATACGCAGTATTTT
CASCLREEIGTDTQYF
>TRBJ2-5|TRBV27|.|TRBD2
TGTGCCAGCAGAACTAGCGGGAACCCACAAGAGACCCAGTACTTC
CASRTSGNPQETQYF
>TRBJ2-1|TRBV28|.|TRBD2
TGTGCCAGCAGTGCCTCGGTGGGGACTAGCGGGAGTTCACTCTCCTACAATGAGCAGTTCTTC
CASSASVGTSGSSLSYNEQFF